Listed below are T cell receptor beta chains from one sample, sequenced in a study of T cells after yellow fever vaccination. TCRdb redid the calling of the 5' RACE reads with MiXCR, one entry per CDR3 protein. The sample carries 350,000 to 450,000 distinct CDR3 sequences, 18% recorded once. The sequenced sample was PBMCs, obtained before the yellow fever booster vaccination. The receptors were gathered from a man aged 18 to 29 who received the YFV17D yellow fever vaccine. CDR3s include the opening cysteine and the closing phenylalanine or tryptophan. D genes are given only for firm matches. Expanded clones are given a class, and other clones once, few, many or no size at all.

d_gene	len	abundance	j_gene	v_gene	CDR3nt	CDR3aa
TRBD1	12	few	TRBJ2-7	TRBV28	TGTGCCAGCAGTCGGACAGGGAGCGAGCAGTACTTC	CASSRTGSEQYF
NA	17	NA	TRBJ1-6	TRBV20-1	TGCAGTGCTAGAGATGGGGGACACCCGCCTAGAAATTCACCCCTCCACTTT	CSARDGGHPPRNSPLHF
NA	14	NA	TRBJ2-1	TRBV27	TGTGCCAGCGCAACCCCCCCTTTCTACAATGAGCAGTTCTTC	CASATPPFYNEQFF
TRBD1	13	NA	TRBJ2-3	TRBV20-1	TGCAGTGCCCTTGACAGGGCGGCAGATACGCAGTATTTT	CSALDRAADTQYF
NA	13	many	TRBJ1-2	TRBV27	TGTGCCAGCAGTTTAGGGCAGATCTATGGCTACACCTTC	CASSLGQIYGYTF
NA	14	NA	TRBJ2-7	TRBV20-1	TGCAGTGCTAGTATATCCCGGGGCTCCTACGAGCAGTACTTC	CSASISRGSYEQYF
TRBD2	15	NA	TRBJ2-3	TRBV12-3/TRBV12-4	TGTGCCAGCAGTTTTTTAGCGGGGGGCGCAGATACGCAGTATTTT	CASSFLAGGADTQYF
NA	14	few	TRBJ1-5	TRBV5-6	TGTGCCAGCAGCGGGGCAGGGGGCAATCAGCCCCAGCATTTT	CASSGAGGNQPQHF
NA	14	NA	TRBJ2-2	TRBV7-2	TGTGCCAGCCGATCGACGGAGGGGGGCGGGGAGCTGTTTTTT	CASRSTEGGGELFF
NA	12	few	TRBJ2-5	TRBV5-1	TGCGCCAGCAGCTTGCGGCGGGAGACCCAGTACTTC	CASSLRRETQYF
NA	14	few	TRBJ1-4	TRBV7-9	TGTGCCAGCAGCTTAGTTCAAACTAATGAAAAACTGTTTTTT	CASSLVQTNEKLFF